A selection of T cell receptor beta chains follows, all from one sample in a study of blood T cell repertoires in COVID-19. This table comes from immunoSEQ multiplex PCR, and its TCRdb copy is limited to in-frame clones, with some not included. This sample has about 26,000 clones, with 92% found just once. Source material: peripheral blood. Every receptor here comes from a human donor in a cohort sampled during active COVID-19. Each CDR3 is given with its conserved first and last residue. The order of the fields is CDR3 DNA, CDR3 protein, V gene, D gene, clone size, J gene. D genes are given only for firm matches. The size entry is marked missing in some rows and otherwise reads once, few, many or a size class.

TGTGCCATCTCCGCGGGGTTTACTACGTACTCACCCCTCCACTTT	CAISAGFTTYSPLHF	TRBV10-3	-	-	TRBJ1-6
TGCGCCAGCAGTGAGTTTACAGGGGGCCTGGACATTCAGTACTTC	CASSEFTGGLDIQYF	TRBV10-1	TRBD1	-	TRBJ2-4
TGCAGCGTGAGGGAGGGGGGTGAGCAGTTCTTC	CSVREGGEQFF	TRBV29-1	-	-	TRBJ2-1
TGTGCCAGCAGCGTAGCTACGGGGACAACTAATGAAAAACTGTTTTTT	CASSVATGTTNEKLFF	TRBV9	-	-	TRBJ1-4
TGCGCCAGCAGCTTGGCGGTCAATCAGCCCCAGCATTTT	CASSLAVNQPQHF	TRBV5-1	-	-	TRBJ1-5
TGTGCCATCAGAGAAAGAGGCAGGGGTGCAAACACCATATATTTT	CAIRERGRGANTIYF	TRBV10-3	-	-	TRBJ1-3
TGTGCCAGCAGCTTTTGGGGCAGGAATGAAAAACTGTTTTTT	CASSFWGRNEKLFF	TRBV11-2	-	-	TRBJ1-4
TGTGCCAGTAGTATCGGAGGGCCGTCCTACGAGCAGTACTTC	CASSIGGPSYEQYF	TRBV19	-	-	TRBJ2-7
TGTGCCACCAGCTCCCGACTAGCGGGGGGGAGGACCCAGTACTTC	CATSSRLAGGRTQYF	TRBV15	TRBD2	-	TRBJ2-5
TGCGCCAGCAGACCGGGACAGGGGGCCTACGAGCAGTACTTC	CASRPGQGAYEQYF	TRBV5-1	TRBD1	-	TRBJ2-7
TGTGCCAGCAGCTTGGTATGGGGGCCCCGGGACAGGTACAATGAGCAGTTCTTC	CASSLVWGPRDRYNEQFF	TRBV5-5	TRBD1	-	TRBJ2-1
TGTGCCAGCAGGGAGACAGGGGGCCGGTATAATTCACCCCTCCACTTT	CASRETGGRYNSPLHF	TRBV5-6	TRBD1	once	TRBJ1-6
TGTGCCAGTACCGATCGGGACACCTATAATCAGCCCCAGCATTTT	CASTDRDTYNQPQHF	TRBV19	-	once	TRBJ1-5
TGTGCCAGCTCACCCTCCGGGGGGACCGTAGTCACTGAAGCTTTCTTT	CASSPSGGTVVTEAFF	TRBV18	-	-	TRBJ1-1
TGTGCCAGCAGCTTGAAAGAGTCCTGGACTGCGAGCAATCAGCCCCAGCATTTT	CASSLKESWTASNQPQHF	TRBV5-4	-	-	TRBJ1-5
TGTGCCAGCAGTTACCGGGACAGTTCCAGAAACACCATATATTTT	CASSYRDSSRNTIYF	TRBV6-2/TRBV6-3	TRBD1	-	TRBJ1-3
TGCGCCAGCAGCTTCGTACAGGGGACCGGGGAGCTGTTTTTT	CASSFVQGTGELFF	TRBV5-1	TRBD1	-	TRBJ2-2
TGTGCCAGCAGCTTTGGCCACGGGACAGGGGGCAGTACTGAAGCTTTCTTT	CASSFGHGTGGSTEAFF	TRBV11-2	TRBD1	-	TRBJ1-1
TGTGCCACCAGTGATCAATCGGTCATCTACAATGAGCAGTTCTTC	CATSDQSVIYNEQFF	TRBV24-1	-	once	TRBJ2-1
TGTGCCAGTGGTGACGGGATAGCGGGGCCCACAGATACGCAGTATTTT	CASGDGIAGPTDTQYF	TRBV19	TRBD2	-	TRBJ2-3
TGTGCCACCTGGCTGGGGGGGTCCGGGGAGCTGTTTTTT	CATWLGGSGELFF	TRBV5-4	TRBD2	-	TRBJ2-2
TGTGCCACGCGGGGGGCGGGGAACTATGGCTACACCTTC	CATRGAGNYGYTF	TRBV9	-	-	TRBJ1-2
TGTGCCAGCAGCTTAGAGCGGGGAGGGGGAAACTACATTCAGTACTTC	CASSLERGGGNYIQYF	TRBV11-3	-	-	TRBJ2-4
TGTGCCATCACGAGTGGGCAGGGGTCTGGCACCGGGGAGCTGTTTTTT	CAITSGQGSGTGELFF	TRBV10-3	-	-	TRBJ2-2
TGCAGCGTGACCGACGGGGGGGCGGTGGACATTCAGTACTTC	CSVTDGGAVDIQYF	TRBV29-1	TRBD2	-	TRBJ2-4
TGTGCCAGCAGCCAAGAGCTTCTAGCGGGGGGCCAAAATGAGCAGTTCTTC	CASSQELLAGGQNEQFF	TRBV4-2	TRBD2	-	TRBJ2-1
TGTGCCAGCACCACTAGCGAGGGGCACAATGAGCAGTTCTTC	CASTTSEGHNEQFF	TRBV27	TRBD2	-	TRBJ2-1
TGTGCCAGCAGCCAGACCCCCCTGGAGCGGGGTGTCCATGAGCAGTTCTTC	CASSQTPLERGVHEQFF	TRBV3-1/TRBV3-2	TRBD2	-	TRBJ2-1
TGTGCCAGCAGTTTGTTCCAGGGGAACACTGAAGCTTTCTTT	CASSLFQGNTEAFF	TRBV27	-	-	TRBJ1-1
TGTGCCAGCAGTGTCCGGGGTGAAAAACTGTTTTTT	CASSVRGEKLFF	TRBV2	-	-	TRBJ1-4
TGTGCCAGCAGCTACCGCGGGACAGGACTCCGCGAGCAGTACTTC	CASSYRGTGLREQYF	TRBV5-6	TRBD1	-	TRBJ2-7
TGTGCCAGCTCACCATTTTCAGGGTCCTACGATCAGCCCCAGCATTTT	CASSPFSGSYDQPQHF	TRBV18	-	-	TRBJ1-5
TGCGCCAGCAGCTCCCGGGACATCCAAGAGACCCAGTACTTC	CASSSRDIQETQYF	TRBV4-1	-	-	TRBJ2-5
TGTGCCAGTAGTATTTCAGGGGGCGGCAGTCAGCCCCAGCATTTT	CASSISGGGSQPQHF	TRBV19	TRBD1	few	TRBJ1-5
TGTGCCAGTAGTAGGTTGGGACAGGGAACAGATACGCAGTATTTT	CASSRLGQGTDTQYF	TRBV19	TRBD1	-	TRBJ2-3
TGTGCCAGCAGCTTGATTCACTCAGGGATCTATGGCTACACCTTC	CASSLIHSGIYGYTF	TRBV5-5	-	few	TRBJ1-2
TGTGCCAGCAGCTTAGATTTAAAGAACACTGAAGCTTTCTTT	CASSLDLKNTEAFF	TRBV11-3	-	-	TRBJ1-1
TGTGCCAGCCTAACAGGCAGTGGGGCAGATACGCAGTATTTT	CASLTGSGADTQYF	TRBV18	-	-	TRBJ2-3
TGTGCCAGTACGCTAGCCGGGGGGCAGGGTGAGCAGTTCTTC	CASTLAGGQGEQFF	TRBV19	-	once	TRBJ2-1